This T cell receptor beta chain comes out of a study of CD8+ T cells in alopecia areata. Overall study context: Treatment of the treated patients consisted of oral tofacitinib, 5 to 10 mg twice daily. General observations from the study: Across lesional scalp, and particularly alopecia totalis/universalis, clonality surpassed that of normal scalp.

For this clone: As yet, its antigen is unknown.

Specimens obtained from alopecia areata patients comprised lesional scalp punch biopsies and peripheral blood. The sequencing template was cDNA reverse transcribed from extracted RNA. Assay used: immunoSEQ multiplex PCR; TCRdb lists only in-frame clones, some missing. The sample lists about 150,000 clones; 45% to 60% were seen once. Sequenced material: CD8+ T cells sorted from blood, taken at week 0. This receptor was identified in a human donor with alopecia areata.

For the CDR3, the DNA is TGCGCCAGCAGCGAAAGCGGGGGTACGGAGACCCAGTACTTC. It is translated as CASSESGGTETQYF. This chain uses TRBV5-1 with TRBJ2-5, with 8 positions matching TRBD2. J gave up 5 bases and V 4 bases, and 7 bases lay outside the gene matches. The length of the CDR3 is 14 residues. Per the germline V gene, CDR1 is SGHRS and CDR2 is YFSETQ.